These T cell receptor beta chains were read from a single sample in a study of cytomegalovirus exposure and HLA in healthy donors. The data were produced by immunoSEQ multiplex PCR, yet TCRdb's version contains in-frame clones alone and is incomplete. In the table there are some 180,000 clones, more than 65% of which are singletons. The sequenced sample consisted of PBMCs. Receptors originate from a woman aged 25 to 45 in good health and CMV-seropositive. CDR3s include the opening cysteine and the closing phenylalanine or tryptophan. Fields, in order: J gene, clone size, V gene, D gene, CDR3 protein, CDR3 DNA. A D gene is named only where the DNA matches it firmly. Only some rows state a clone size, as once, few, many or a class for expanded clones.

J: TRBJ2-2
size: .
V: TRBV29-1
D: .
CDR3: CSVGGTYGGGELFF
DNA: TGCAGCGTTGGGGGGACTTATGGGGGCGGGGAGCTGTTTTTT

J: TRBJ2-1
size: .
V: TRBV10-3
D: .
CDR3: CAFAPNIADNEQFF
DNA: TGTGCCTTCGCCCCCAACATAGCGGACAATGAGCAGTTCTTC

J: TRBJ1-6
size: .
V: TRBV18
D: .
CDR3: CASSPRARGNSPLHF
DNA: TGTGCCAGCTCGCCACGGGCACGGGGAAATTCACCCCTCCACTTT

J: TRBJ1-2
size: .
V: TRBV6-5
D: .
CDR3: CASSAGSHLAYGYTF
DNA: TGTGCCAGCAGTGCCGGGAGCCATCTCGCCTATGGCTACACCTTC

J: TRBJ2-2
size: few
V: TRBV5-1
D: TRBD2
CDR3: CASSFSGLQTGELFF
DNA: TGCGCCAGCAGCTTTTCGGGACTACAGACCGGGGAGCTGTTTTTT

J: TRBJ1-5
size: .
V: TRBV27
D: TRBD1
CDR3: CASSRTGRSPGPQHF
DNA: TGTGCCAGCAGTCGGACAGGGAGATCCCCTGGGCCCCAGCATTTT

J: TRBJ2-1
size: few
V: TRBV5-1
D: TRBD2
CDR3: CASSLAGGRSYNEQFF
DNA: TGCGCCAGCAGCTTGGCGGGGGGGCGTTCCTACAATGAGCAGTTCTTC

J: TRBJ1-1
size: .
V: TRBV19
D: TRBD1
CDR3: CACGDSTNTEAFF
DNA: TGTGCCTGTGGGGACAGTACTAACACTGAAGCTTTCTTT

J: TRBJ2-1
size: .
V: TRBV7-8
D: TRBD1
CDR3: CASSSDRGAYNEQFF
DNA: TGTGCCAGCAGCTCAGACAGGGGAGCGTACAATGAGCAGTTCTTC

J: TRBJ1-2
size: .
V: TRBV18
D: .
CDR3: CASSAISLTGYNYGYTF
DNA: TGTGCCAGCTCAGCTATTTCACTTACAGGGTACAACTATGGCTACACCTTC

J: TRBJ2-5
size: .
V: TRBV5-1
D: .
CDR3: CASSLGRREETQYF
DNA: TGCGCCAGCAGCTTAGGGAGGAGGGAGGAGACCCAGTACTTC

J: TRBJ2-7
size: .
V: TRBV29-1
D: TRBD1
CDR3: CSVDARTGGSYEQYF
DNA: TGCAGCGTTGATGCTAGGACAGGGGGCTCCTACGAGCAGTACTTC

J: TRBJ2-5
size: .
V: TRBV7-9
D: .
CDR3: CASSSDPGDFETQYF
DNA: TGTGCCAGCAGCTCGGACCCCGGGGATTTCGAGACCCAGTACTTC

J: TRBJ2-1
size: .
V: TRBV19
D: TRBD2
CDR3: CASSPGLAPNNEQFF
DNA: TGTGCCAGTAGCCCGGGACTAGCGCCGAACAATGAGCAGTTCTTC

J: TRBJ1-2
size: .
V: TRBV9
D: .
CDR3: CASSVWQGGMDGYTF
DNA: TGTGCCAGCAGCGTATGGCAGGGTGGTATGGATGGCTACACCTTC

J: TRBJ1-1
size: .
V: TRBV6-5
D: .
CDR3: CASSYSGGGMNTEAFF
DNA: TGTGCCAGCAGTTACTCTGGGGGAGGAATGAACACTGAAGCTTTCTTT

J: TRBJ1-5
size: .
V: TRBV18
D: .
CDR3: CASSQAGISNQPQHF
DNA: TGTGCCAGCTCCCAAGCAGGAATAAGCAATCAGCCCCAGCATTTT

J: TRBJ1-1
size: few
V: TRBV5-1
D: TRBD1
CDR3: CASSLAGTANTEAFF
DNA: TGCGCCAGCAGCTTGGCCGGGACAGCGAACACTGAAGCTTTCTTT

J: TRBJ2-7
size: .
V: TRBV7-2
D: .
CDR3: CASSPSTVYEQYF
DNA: TGTGCCAGCAGCCCTAGCACGGTCTACGAGCAGTACTTC

J: TRBJ1-5
size: .
V: TRBV28
D: .
CDR3: CASNPLVGGQPQHF
DNA: TGTGCCAGCAACCCTCTTGTGGGAGGCCAGCCCCAGCATTTT

J: TRBJ2-7
size: .
V: TRBV11-3
D: .
CDR3: CASSLDPQGYEQYF
DNA: TGTGCCAGCAGCTTAGATCCCCAGGGCTACGAGCAGTACTTC

J: TRBJ2-7
size: .
V: TRBV6-5
D: TRBD1
CDR3: CASSYLLTGTGGEQYF
DNA: TGTGCCAGCAGTTACCTACTAACCGGGACAGGGGGCGAGCAGTACTTC

J: TRBJ1-3
size: .
V: TRBV9
D: TRBD1
CDR3: CASSRQTGGAGNTIYF
DNA: TGTGCCAGCAGCAGACAGACAGGGGGGGCTGGAAACACCATATATTTT